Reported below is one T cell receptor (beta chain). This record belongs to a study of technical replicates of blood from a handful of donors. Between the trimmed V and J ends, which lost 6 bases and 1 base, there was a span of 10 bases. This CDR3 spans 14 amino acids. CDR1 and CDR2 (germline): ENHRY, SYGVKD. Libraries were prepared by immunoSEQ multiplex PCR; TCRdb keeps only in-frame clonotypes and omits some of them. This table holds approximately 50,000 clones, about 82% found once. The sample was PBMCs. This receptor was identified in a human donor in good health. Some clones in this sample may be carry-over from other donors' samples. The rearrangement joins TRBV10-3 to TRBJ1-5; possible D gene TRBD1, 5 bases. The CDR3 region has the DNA TGTGCCATCAGCGACAGCCGGAGCAATCAGCCCCAGCATTTT. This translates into CAISDSRSNQPQHF.